These T cell receptor beta chains were read from a single sample in a study of blood T cell repertoires in COVID-19. Some clones are missing from TCRdb's copy, which holds only in-frame ones; the method was immunoSEQ multiplex PCR. The sample includes some 110,000 clones, roughly nine tenths of them seen just once. The sequenced sample consisted of peripheral blood. The receptors were sampled from a man aged 65 to 79 who had recovered from COVID-19. Both conserved end residues are part of each CDR3. Fields, in order: J gene, V gene, CDR3 length, CDR3 protein.

>TRBJ1-2|TRBV6-5|14
CAVYREEGFYGYTF
>TRBJ1-2|TRBV19|13
CASSRTDVHGYTF
>TRBJ1-5|TRBV7-2|15
CASSLTGWGTQPQHF
>TRBJ2-4|TRBV11-3|15
CASSLDSGTGNIQYF
>TRBJ1-2|TRBV7-7|14
CASSPTEGAAGYTF
>TRBJ1-1|TRBV7-9|14
CASSLEATRPEAFF
>TRBJ1-2|TRBV7-9|14
CASSLGQGRDGYTF
>TRBJ2-5|TRBV3-1/TRBV3-2|15
CASSQARAGVETQYF
>TRBJ2-1|TRBV11-1|14
CASSRSGRKVEQFF
>TRBJ2-1|TRBV11-3|13
CASSPNRAGEQFF
>TRBJ2-2|TRBV5-1|20
CASTKLAGSGRPSGTGELFF
>TRBJ1-6|TRBV9|17
CASSVDAGRSYNSPLHF
>TRBJ2-5|TRBV5-1|14
CASSLSGGTETQYF
>TRBJ2-1|TRBV9|16
CASSSHSGRVNNEQFF
>TRBJ2-2|TRBV18|16
CASSPPSHSNTGELFF
>TRBJ2-1|TRBV6-1|18
CASSVTSGRAGSYNEQFF
>TRBJ2-5|TRBV7-2|14
CASSLDPGQETQYF
>TRBJ2-7|TRBV28|19
CASSTPSWAWEHEGFEQYF
>TRBJ1-6|TRBV2|16
CASSERGTGGPSPLHF
>TRBJ2-2|TRBV10-3|15
CAISEADRAAGELFF
>TRBJ1-2|TRBV5-1|15
CASSSGQVGDYGYTF
>TRBJ1-6|TRBV7-3|14
CASSKDRANSPLHF
>TRBJ2-3|TRBV18|13
CASSPGPGDTQYF
>TRBJ2-5|TRBV9|16
CASSVGRGAGEETQYF
>TRBJ2-1|TRBV10-1|17
CARILQGVGQSYNEQFF
>TRBJ1-2|TRBV28|12
CASLRVNYGYTF
>TRBJ2-1|TRBV14|15
CASSRLAGAYNEQFF
>TRBJ2-2|TRBV2|16
CASRELAGGSTGELFF
>TRBJ2-1|TRBV20-1|15
CSASWAGGPYNEQFF
>TRBJ2-7|TRBV4-2|15
CASSQELAGSYEQYF
>TRBJ2-2|TRBV7-6|16
CASSLGLAAFTGELFF
>TRBJ1-6|TRBV7-2|17
CASSLATQGAPDSPLHF
>TRBJ1-1|TRBV18|15
CASSLPSGVNTEAFF
>TRBJ1-4|TRBV6-5|13
CASRGQIPEKLFF
>TRBJ1-5|TRBV19|15
CASSPGQGASQPQHF
>TRBJ1-1|TRBV14|14
CASSQLQTNTEAFF
>TRBJ2-7|TRBV28|17
CASSPGDTTGAPYEQYF
>TRBJ1-2|TRBV25-1|12
CASSEWGFGYTF
>TRBJ2-3|TRBV28|15
CASSLCRTGLCTQYF
>TRBJ2-7|TRBV3-1/TRBV3-2|15
CASAVTSGGGYEQYF
>TRBJ1-3|TRBV7-8|15
CASVLGRHSGNTIYF
>TRBJ1-2|TRBV2|14
CASSGGQATYGYTF
>TRBJ2-3|TRBV24-1|16
CATSDPTGVGTDTQYF
>TRBJ1-2|TRBV6-1|15
CASSEVQGYLDGYTF
>TRBJ1-2|TRBV28|15
CASSLSEPGGRGYTF
>TRBJ2-7|TRBV7-2|18
CASSLLSGLAGGDYEQYF
>TRBJ2-4|TRBV18|16
CASSPRTGGGKNIQYF
>TRBJ2-7|TRBV6-5|12
CASTTGAYEQYF
>TRBJ2-7|TRBV15|19
CATSRRRRVSDDVSYEQYF
>TRBJ2-1|TRBV28|18
CASKQAPSTSVTHNEQFF
>TRBJ2-2|TRBV21-1|17
CASSLEVGQGRTGELFF
>TRBJ2-7|TRBV2|16
CASSVTGLAGTYEQYF